The text below deals with one T cell receptor beta chain. This sample is drawn from a study of blood T cell repertoires in COVID-19. The V gene's germline CDR1 is LNHDA and CDR2 SQIVND (reference sequence). V lost 3 bases to trimming and J lost 4 bases; unmatched junction nucleotides: 6. The CDR3 covers 15 residues. Here immunoSEQ multiplex PCR was the method, and the copy in TCRdb shows in-frame clones only, minus some. Seen here are more than 300,000 clones, 70% to 90% observed once, and the top ten hold more than 0.95%. Specimen: PBMCs or T cells enriched from blood (not recorded which). J is TRBJ1-2 and V is TRBV19, with 9 bases fitting TRBD1. This TCR was recovered from a woman between 18 and 29 years old who had recovered from COVID-19. The CDR3 region is CASSISGTGIYGYTF. The CDR3 DNA sequence: TGTGCCAGTAGTATTTCCGGGACAGGGATCTATGGCTACACCTTC.